This TCR beta chain was retrieved from a study of blood T cell repertoires in COVID-19. Study in general: Material from acute and convalescent COVID-19 was sourced from the United States, Italy and Spain. From T cells, B-cell-depleted T cells, or PBMCs came the material, which was cDNA or gDNA.

Original analysis: Counts of nucleated cells, estimated from reference gene primer amplification, were obtained. Sequenced by immunoSEQ multiplex PCR; TCRdb stores in-frame clones only, minus some. V and J calls and clone size are those listed in that table; D and trimming were worked out from the DNA. This sample has under 150,000 clones; around 87% occur once, and the top ten carry 2% to 2.5%. This clone was detected once. The sequenced sample was peripheral blood. This receptor was identified in a man aged 50 to 60 with active COVID-19.

The CDR3 here is CASSYRDVNYGYTF. In DNA, the CDR3 is TGTGCCAGCAGTTACCGGGATGTTAACTATGGCTACACCTTC. The V gene is TRBV6-5, the J gene TRBJ1-2; D is unclear. There are 14 residues in the CDR3. Germline V gives CDR1 MNHEY, CDR2 SVGAGI. V was shortened by 2 bases and J by 1 base, with 8 bases between the two germline ends.